This T cell receptor (beta chain) came from a study of blood T cells in healthy people across ages. Across the whole study: Using template switching, researchers captured about one barcoded beta molecule for each two T cells.

For the second PCR, which ran for about 7 to 12 cycles, a sample-barcoded 5' primer and a J-beta primer mix were used. MiXCR, applied by TCRdb to the 5' RACE reads, yields one record per CDR3 protein. The sample lists 550,000 to 750,000 distinct CDR3 sequences, approximately 21% occurring once. The CDR3 is 15 amino acids. Germline V gene lookup returns CDR1 SGHDN and CDR2 FVKESK. V shed 2 bases and J 4 bases; nucleotides not matched to a gene: 5. This clonotype has only a few counts. Input material: blood. V is TRBV14 and J is TRBJ2-3; 8 nucleotides line up with TRBD2. The receptor was derived from a man aged 70-80 years in good health. The CDR3 here is CASSQTSGYADTQYF. CDR3 DNA: TGTGCCAGCAGCCAAACTAGCGGTTACGCAGATACGCAGTATTTT.